This passage covers 2 T cell receptor beta chains from one sample sequenced in a study of molecular identifiers for immune sequencing clone quantification. TCRdb re-called the PCR reads with MiXCR, one entry per CDR3 protein. Among 100,000 or so distinct CDR3 sequences listed, around 20% were seen once. Sample: naive CD8+ T cells from blood, with Jurkat cell RNA spiked in. Subset reported: FACS-sorted CD8+CD4-CCR7+CD45RA+ naive T cells. Every receptor here comes from a human donor in good health. Some libraries in this study had Jurkat cell RNA spiked in.

Of note for this clonotype: A much bigger clone sits one base away, suggesting this may be a read error. The J gene is TRBJ2-1, the V gene TRBV4-3; 8 nucleotides line up with TRBD2. The length of the CDR3 is 15 residues. Germline lookup yields CDR1 LGHNA and CDR2 YSLEER. The CDR3 bases are TGCGCCAGCAGCCAAGGCCGGGGGGGGCTCGGTGAGCAGCTCTTC. Encoded protein: CASSQGRGGLGEQLF.

This clonotype was seen many times. V and J are TRBV20-1 and TRBJ2-2, with a tentative D call TRBD2 (5 bases). Per germline, CDR1 DFQATT and CDR2 SNEGSKA (reference sequence). V was pared by 3 bases and J by 0 bases, with 5 bases between. The CDR3 is 13 residues long. The CDR3 is CSARRANTGELFF. The CDR3 nucleotides read TGCAGTGCTAGGAGGGCGAACACCGGGGAGCTGTTTTTT.